This TCR beta chain was observed in a study of cytomegalovirus exposure and HLA in healthy donors. This clone occurred a few times. Its matching antigen is unknown. Study results and limitations: Presence/absence results assume similar sequencing depth per donor, which may not hold. A missense DCLRE1C variant was associated with V- and J-gene trimming of TCR beta chains in a later analysis, and an independent cohort replicated the association. For most subjects, TCR beta sequences were reported to predict HLA-A and HLA-B alleles with accuracy. Available immune exposure information covered CMV serostatus only.

A multiplex PCR was run with 60 Vbeta primers and 13 Jbeta primers. The table came from immunoSEQ multiplex PCR; TCRdb's copy has only in-frame clones and leaves some out. The sample carries 150,000 to 250,000 clones, about four fifths recorded once. The clonotype was recovered from a girl between 5 and 17 years old in good health and CMV-seropositive. Source material: PBMCs.

The CDR3 DNA reads as TGTGCCAGCAGCACCGGACAGAGCAATCAGCCCCAGCATTTT. It is translated as CASSTGQSNQPQHF. The chain employs TRBV7-9 and TRBJ1-5; tentatively, D is TRBD1 (6 bases). V was pared by 5 bases and J by 1 base, with 9 bases between. Germline CDR1 reads SEHNR; CDR2 reads FQNEAQ (reference sequence). The CDR3 has 14 amino acids.